A single sample gave rise to the 29 T cell receptor beta chains below, sequenced in a study of cytomegalovirus exposure and HLA in healthy donors (dated by TCRdb to 2016 to 2017). Libraries were constructed by the immunoSEQ multiplex PCR assay. For the multiplex PCR, a mixture combining 60 forward primers for TCR Vbeta segments and 13 reverse primers for TCR Jbeta segments was used. This is the immuneACCESS table as TCRdb keeps it, with only in-frame sequences that have V and J called. A part of the clones is gone; compared with another copy, unresolved V genes explain less than half, and the rest is unexplained. This sample has some 97,000 clones in its table, and more than 65% of those were observed once. The ten largest account for approximately 3.6% of the sample. Sequenced: PBMCs. The source is a woman between 45 and 60 years old in good health and CMV-seropositive.

V is TRBV2 and J is TRBJ1-5; a possible D gene is TRBD1 (6 bases). Germline loops: CDR1 SNHLY, CDR2 FYNNEI. The CDR3 consists of 15 residues. With 3 bases removed from V and 7 bases from J, the gap between germline ends came to 16 bases. CDR3 bases: TGTGCCAGCAGTGAGGGGGCGCAGAAGGCCCAGCCCCAGCATTTT. Translation gives CASSEGAQKAQPQHF.

The rearrangement joins TRBV11-3 to TRBJ1-6; unclear D gene. The ends were cut back, 0 bases at V and 7 bases at J, with 4 bases in the middle. Germline loops: CDR1 SGHNT, CDR2 YENEEA. The CDR3 is 13 amino acids. As DNA, the CDR3 is TGTGCCAGCAGCTTAGACCGGAATTCACCCCTCCACTTT. Translated, it gives CASSLDRNSPLHF.

The V gene is TRBV10-3, the J gene TRBJ1-2, with D perhaps matching TRBD1 (5 bases). The length of the CDR3 is 14 residues. Trimming shortened V by 0 bases and J by 5 bases, and 10 bases separated the two germline ends. CDR1 is ENHRY, CDR2 SYGVKD, per germline. The CDR3 region is CAISESRQTYGYTF. As DNA, the CDR3 is TGTGCCATCAGTGAGTCACGACAGACTTATGGCTACACCTTC.

This clone has more than one count but fewer than ten. This chain joins TRBV2 and TRBJ1-2, with 7 bases matching TRBD1. This CDR3 is 15 amino acids long. Germline CDR1 and CDR2: SNHLY and FYNNEI. Unmatched junction bases numbered 11, after V lost 2 bases and J lost 8 bases. As DNA, the CDR3 is TGTGCCAGCAGTGAATGGCTTGGACAGGTGGAAGGCTACACCTTC. Its protein is CASSEWLGQVEGYTF.

The V gene is TRBV5-1, the J gene TRBJ2-1; 8 bases align to TRBD1. The CDR3 totals 12 residues. With V trimmed by 0 bases and J by 15 bases, 5 bases remained unmatched. Germline CDR1 SGHRS, CDR2 YFSETQ. The CDR3 DNA follows: TGCGCCAGCAGCTTGGGAGGGACAGGCGTGTTCTTC. Protein product: CASSLGGTGVFF.

Only one count was recorded for this clone. The chain has TRBV14 and TRBJ2-7, with D tentatively TRBD2 (5 bases). The CDR3 covers 14 residues. The germline gives CDR1 SGHDN, CDR2 FVKESK. V was pared by 3 bases and J by 2 bases, with 11 bases between. CDR3 in amino acids: CASSQRAVTYEQYF. The CDR3 bases are TGTGCCAGCAGCCAGAGGGCTGTTACCTACGAGCAGTACTTC.

CDR3 sequence (DNA): TGTGCCAGCAGCGTAGGGCCCTACAATGAGCAGTTCTTC. Protein product: CASSVGPYNEQFF. This rearrangement joins TRBV9 to TRBJ2-1; D is ambiguous. V dropped 0 bases and J dropped 2 bases, with 3 bases sitting between them. The CDR3 has 13 residues. The germline V gene encodes CDR1 SGDLS and CDR2 YYNGEE.

The chain is built from TRBV7-9 and TRBJ2-5; TRBD2 is a possible D gene (5 bases). V was pared by 4 bases and J by 3 bases, with 6 bases between. The CDR3 loop spans 12 amino acids. CDR1 SEHNR and CDR2 FQNEAQ come from the germline V gene (reference sequence). CDR3 in amino acids: CASSWRKETQYF. The CDR3 coding sequence is TGTGCCAGCAGCTGGAGGAAAGAGACCCAGTACTTC.

The J gene is TRBJ2-1, the V gene TRBV5-1; perhaps TRBD2 as D (6 bases). Trimming took off 2 bases at V and 5 bases at J, with 14 bases between the two ends. Per germline, CDR1 SGHRS and CDR2 YFSETQ. The length of the CDR3 is 15 residues. The CDR3 here is CASSFRGREDNEQFF. As DNA, the CDR3 is TGCGCCAGCAGCTTTCGGGGCAGGGAGGACAATGAGCAGTTCTTC.

Note on this clone: One junction end does not reproduce the germline sequence, and a read error may be involved. The chain links TRBV20-1 to TRBJ1-2, with 8 positions matching TRBD1. The CDR3 has 9 residues. Looked up from germline, CDR1 is DFQATT and CDR2 is SNEGSKA (reference sequence). The CDR3 region is CSADQGAGF. The DNA of the CDR3 is TGCAGTGCGGACCAGGGGGCAGGCTTC.

V usage is TRBV18 and J usage is TRBJ2-2; TRBD1 aligns across 7 bases. CDR1 is KGHSH and CDR2 is LQKENI in the germline V gene. Trimming removed 6 bases from V and 4 bases from J; junction bases left unmatched: 11. The CDR3 sequence is 16 residues long. This CDR3 reads CASSLDTQGFTGELFF. In DNA form, the CDR3 reads TGTGCCAGCTCCCTGGATACACAGGGGTTCACCGGGGAGCTGTTTTTT. Combining the CDR3 with reference TRBV18 and TRBJ2-2 gives the whole variable domain NAGVMQNPRHLVRRRGQEARLRCSPMKGHSHVYWYRQLPEEGLKFMVYLQKENIIDESGMPKERFSAEFPKEGPSILRIQQVVRGDSAAYFCASSLDTQGFTGELFFGEGSRLTVL.

This clone appeared once. The rearrangement joins TRBV5-1 to TRBJ1-5; a possible D gene is TRBD1 (6 bases). V was shortened by 1 base and J by 4 bases, with 12 bases between the two germline ends. The CDR3 consists of 15 residues. The germline CDR1 and CDR2 sequences are SGHRS and YFSETQ. CDR3: CASSLNTGYNQPQHF. The CDR3 bases are TGCGCCAGCAGCTTGAATACAGGGTATAATCAGCCCCAGCATTTT.

The chain recombines TRBV11-2 with TRBJ2-2; D might be TRBD2 (5 bases). The germline V and J ends were trimmed by 0 bases and 5 bases, with 13 bases remaining between them. The CDR3 contains 16 residues. Germline V CDR1 and CDR2: SGHAT, FQNNGV. CDR3 sequence: CASSLDHPRGTGELFF. Here the CDR3 DNA reads TGTGCCAGCAGCTTAGATCACCCGCGAGGGACCGGGGAGCTGTTTTTT.

J is TRBJ1-2 and V is TRBV29-1; D gene unclear. CDR3 size: 13 residues. V lost 6 bases and J 7 bases, leaving 18 bases between the germline ends. Germline V CDR1 and CDR2: SQVTM, ANQGSEA. CDR3 amino acids: CSVGPLKGGGYTF. In nucleotides, the CDR3 is TGCAGCGTCGGGCCCCTTAAGGGAGGTGGCTACACCTTC.

The CDR3, as DNA: TGTGCCAGTAGTCCCCGCGGGAGAAGGGATCAGCCCCAGCATTTT. It is translated as CASSPRGRRDQPQHF. The rearrangement uses TRBV19 and TRBJ1-5; D remains ambiguous. The CDR3 sequence is 15 residues long. V was trimmed by 5 bases and J by 5 bases, leaving 16 bases between them. Germline assignment: CDR1 LNHDA and CDR2 SQIVND (reference sequence). Full variable domain (missing parts from reference TRBV19 and TRBJ1-5): DGGITQSPKYLFRKEGQNVTLSCEQNLNHDAMYWYRQDPGQGLRLIYYSQIVNDFQKGDIAEGYSVSREKKESFPLTVTSAQKNPTAFYLCASSPRGRRDQPQHFGDGTRLSIL.

The chain couples TRBV2 to TRBJ2-7, with a weak D call TRBD1 (6 bases). The CDR3 spans 14 residues. V was pared by 3 bases and J by 0 bases, with 9 bases between. CDR1 SNHLY and CDR2 FYNNEI come from the germline V gene. The CDR3 sequence: CASSDPTGSYEQYF. The CDR3 DNA sequence: TGTGCCAGCAGTGACCCGACAGGCTCCTACGAGCAGTACTTC.

The genes are TRBV6-5 and TRBJ1-1; 7 bases line up with TRBD1. The V gene's germline CDR1 is MNHEY and CDR2 SVGAGI. V lost 6 bases, J lost 1 base, and 5 bases stayed unmatched. The CDR3 extends over 14 amino acids. The CDR3 spells CASSPDRRNTEAFF. CDR3 bases: TGTGCCAGCAGCCCGGACAGGAGGAACACTGAAGCTTTCTTT.

The chain combines TRBV5-4 with TRBJ1-1; D may be TRBD1 (5 bases). Germline V gives CDR1 SGHNT, CDR2 YYREEE (reference sequence). Trimming pared 7 bases from V and 0 bases from J, leaving 19 bases between. This CDR3 region has 16 residues. The chain's CDR3 is CASGARRGYMNTEAFF. The CDR3 DNA follows: TGTGCCAGCGGAGCCCGGAGGGGCTACATGAACACTGAAGCTTTCTTT.

The genes are TRBV6-1 and TRBJ1-2; D possibly corresponds to TRBD1 (5 bases). Germline V gene data show CDR1 as MNHNS and CDR2 as SASEGT. The CDR3 sequence is 15 residues long. Trimming stripped 2 bases from V and 7 bases from J, with 17 bases between. CDR3 nucleotide sequence: TGTGCCAGCAGTGAAAGCAGGGAGGGATATGGTGGCTACACCTTC. This encodes CASSESREGYGGYTF.

This sequence joins TRBV27 and TRBJ1-2, with 10 positions matching TRBD1. The CDR3 loop spans 15 amino acids. Germline trimming cut 6 bases from V and 4 bases from J; bases unmatched to any gene: 8. Looked up from germline, CDR1 is MNHEY and CDR2 is SMNVEV (reference sequence). The CDR3 is CASSPGQGRIYGYTF. CDR3 DNA sequence: TGTGCCAGCAGCCCGGGACAGGGGCGAATCTATGGCTACACCTTC.

The rearrangement uses TRBV5-1 and TRBJ2-1, with 9 bases identical to TRBD2. J lost 5 bases, V lost 2 bases, and 5 bases had no gene match. There are 15 residues in the CDR3. The germline V gene encodes CDR1 SGHRS and CDR2 YFSETQ. The CDR3 is CASSFSGSGDNEQFF. CDR3 DNA: TGCGCCAGCAGCTTTAGCGGGAGTGGCGACAATGAGCAGTTCTTC.

V gene TRBV14 combines with J gene TRBJ2-1, with 8 bases matching TRBD1. The J segment lost 1 base and the V segment lost 3 bases, leaving 2 bases of the junction unmatched. In germline, CDR1 is SGHDN, CDR2 FVKESK. The CDR3 consists of 15 residues. The CDR3 here is CASSQGTGSYNEQFF. Here the CDR3 DNA reads TGTGCCAGCAGCCAGGGGACAGGTTCCTACAATGAGCAGTTCTTC.

V is TRBV19 and J is TRBJ2-2; the D gene is possibly TRBD1 (5 bases). Germline lookup yields CDR1 LNHDA and CDR2 SQIVND (reference sequence). The CDR3 covers 15 residues. V lost 1 base and J 0 bases, leaving 6 bases between the germline ends. CDR3 residues: CASSIGQPNTGELFF. For the CDR3, the DNA is TGTGCCAGTAGTATAGGACAGCCGAACACCGGGGAGCTGTTTTTT.

This chain connects TRBV7-9 to TRBJ1-4, with no clear D. Trimming took 2 bases from V and 7 from J, leaving 11 bases between them. CDR3 length: 14 residues. Germline lookup yields CDR1 SEHNR and CDR2 FQNEAQ (reference sequence). The CDR3 sequence is CASSLRVLGEKLFF. As DNA, the CDR3 is TGTGCCAGCAGCTTACGGGTATTAGGTGAAAAACTGTTTTTT.

This clone was counted once. This chain uses TRBV2 with TRBJ2-5; no clear D. The V gene lost 3 bases and the J gene lost 2 bases, with 7 bases spanning the gap. Germline V gene lookup returns CDR1 SNHLY and CDR2 FYNNEI. This CDR3 has 13 residues. CDR3 sequence: CASSEQVQETQYF. The DNA of the CDR3 is TGTGCCAGCAGTGAGCAGGTACAAGAGACCCAGTACTTC.

In its sample, this clone was seen a few times. The chain has TRBV6-5 and TRBJ2-5; TRBD2 matches 10 bases. The germline V gene encodes CDR1 MNHEY and CDR2 SVGAGI. This CDR3 is 15 amino acids long. V dropped 6 bases and J dropped 2; count of bases not matched to a gene: 6. CDR3 in amino acids: CASRLGLAPQETQYF. The CDR3 bases are TGTGCCAGCAGGCTGGGACTAGCGCCGCAAGAGACCCAGTACTTC.

This clone was detected once. V gene TRBV2 combines with J gene TRBJ2-7, with TRBD2 identical over 8 bases. V was pared by 6 bases and J by 2 bases, with 9 bases of the junction left unmatched. Germline CDR1 SNHLY, CDR2 FYNNEI. CDR3 length: 15 residues. The CDR3 loop is CASSEREGLAYEQYF. The DNA of the CDR3 is TGTGCCAGCAGCGAAAGGGAGGGACTAGCCTACGAGCAGTACTTC. The full variable domain, completed using reference TRBV2 and TRBJ2-7, is EPEVTQTPSHQVTQMGQEVILRCVPISNHLYFYWYRQILGQKVEFLVSFYNNEISEKSEIFDDQFSVERPDGSNFTLKIRSTKLEDSAMYFCASSEREGLAYEQYFGPGTRLTVT.

The genes are TRBV19 and TRBJ2-7; D is ambiguous. Trimming shortened V by 5 bases and J by 1 base, and 18 bases separated the two germline ends. CDR3 length: 16 residues. Germline assignment: CDR1 LNHDA and CDR2 SQIVND (reference sequence). The CDR3 sequence is CASSWSATPSSYEQYF. The CDR3 coding sequence is TGTGCCAGTAGTTGGTCAGCGACTCCGTCGTCCTACGAGCAGTACTTC.

The table lists this clone with a few counts. V gene TRBV19 combines with J gene TRBJ1-6; TRBD1 is a possible D gene (6 bases). The length of the CDR3 is 16 residues. V was cut by 6 bases and J by 10 bases, with 22 bases left in between. In germline, CDR1 is LNHDA, CDR2 SQIVND (reference sequence). The chain's CDR3 is CASSAKRTGLGSPLHF. The CDR3, as DNA: TGTGCCAGTAGCGCTAAGCGAACAGGGTTGGGGTCACCCCTCCACTTT.